This T cell receptor (beta chain) was recovered during a study of PD-1 blockade in classical Hodgkin lymphoma. The germline V and J ends were trimmed by 6 bases and 2 bases, with 12 bases remaining between them. This CDR3 contains 14 residues. Germline V gene sequence: CDR1 MNHEY, CDR2 SVGAGI. Time point denoted: cycle 4 day 1 (C4D1), after about 6 weeks of nivolumab. All the patients suffered relapse after autologous stem cell transplantation, and brentuximab vedotin exposure differed. Assay used: immunoSEQ multiplex PCR; TCRdb lists only in-frame clones, some missing. The sample holds roughly 40,000 clones, around four fifths seen once. Broader study findings: The study found complete responders had baseline diversity similar to newly diagnosed patients.

About this clone itself: Its antigen remains unidentified.

The receptor's source is a human donor with classical Hodgkin lymphoma. This chain joins TRBV6-5 and TRBJ2-3, with a tentative D call TRBD1 (6 bases). The input for sequencing was peripheral blood mononuclear cells (PBMCs), taken before the fourth cycle of nivolumab. The CDR3 here is CASSRDRPTDTQYF. CDR3 bases: TGTGCCAGCAGCCGCGACAGGCCCACAGATACGCAGTATTTT.